This T cell receptor beta chain emerged from a study of T cells after yellow fever vaccination. This CDR3 has 13 residues. CDR1 is GTSNPN, CDR2 SVGIG, per germline (reference sequence). V was pared by 7 bases and J by 0 bases, with 13 bases between. This clonotype has a count of ten or more. TCRdb itself ran the 5' RACE reads through MiXCR, one entry per CDR3 protein. Of about 63,000 distinct CDR3 sequences in the sample, approximately 7% were seen once. The receptor was isolated from a man younger than 45 who received the YFV17D yellow fever vaccine. The chain recombines TRBV30 with TRBJ2-7; tentatively, D is TRBD1 (6 bases). Sequencing used CD8+ T cells sorted from PBMCs, obtained 15 days after the yellow fever booster vaccination. The CDR3 bases are TGTGCCTCAGGGGCCTTGAACTCCTACGAGCAGTACTTC. Translated: CASGALNSYEQYF.